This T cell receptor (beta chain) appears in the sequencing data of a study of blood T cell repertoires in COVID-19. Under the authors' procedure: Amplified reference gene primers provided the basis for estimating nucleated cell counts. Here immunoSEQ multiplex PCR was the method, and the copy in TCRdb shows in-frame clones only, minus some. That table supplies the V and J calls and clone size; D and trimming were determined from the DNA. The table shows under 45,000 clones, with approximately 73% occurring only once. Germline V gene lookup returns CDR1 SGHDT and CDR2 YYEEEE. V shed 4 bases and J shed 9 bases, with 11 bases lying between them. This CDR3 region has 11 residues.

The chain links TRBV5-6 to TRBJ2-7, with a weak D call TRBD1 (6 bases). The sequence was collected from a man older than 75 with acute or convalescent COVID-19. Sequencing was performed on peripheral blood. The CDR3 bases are TGTGCCAGCAGCCTGGGGGCAACGCAGTACTTC. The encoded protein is CASSLGATQYF.